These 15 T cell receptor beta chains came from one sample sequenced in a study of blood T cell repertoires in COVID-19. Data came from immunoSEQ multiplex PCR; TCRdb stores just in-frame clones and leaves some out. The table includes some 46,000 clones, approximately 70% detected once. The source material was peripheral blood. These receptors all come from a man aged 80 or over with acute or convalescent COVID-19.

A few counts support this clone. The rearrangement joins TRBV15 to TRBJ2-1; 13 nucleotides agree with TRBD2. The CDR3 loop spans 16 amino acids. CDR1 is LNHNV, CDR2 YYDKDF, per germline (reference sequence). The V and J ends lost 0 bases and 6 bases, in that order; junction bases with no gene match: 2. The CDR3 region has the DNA TGTGCCACCAGCAGAGAACTAGCGGGAGGGGGCAATGAGCAGTTCTTC. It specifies CATSRELAGGGNEQFF.

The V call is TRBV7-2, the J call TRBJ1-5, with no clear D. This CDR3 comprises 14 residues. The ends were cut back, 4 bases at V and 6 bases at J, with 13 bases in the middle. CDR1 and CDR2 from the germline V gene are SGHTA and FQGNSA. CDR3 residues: CASSSGNLLQPQHF. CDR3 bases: TGTGCCAGCAGCTCGGGGAATCTACTTCAGCCCCAGCATTTT.

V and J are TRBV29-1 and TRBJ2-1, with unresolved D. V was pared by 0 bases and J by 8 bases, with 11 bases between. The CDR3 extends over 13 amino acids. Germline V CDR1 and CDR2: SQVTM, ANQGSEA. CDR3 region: CSVEEARSHEQFF. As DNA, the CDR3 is TGCAGCGTTGAAGAGGCTAGGAGCCATGAGCAGTTCTTC.

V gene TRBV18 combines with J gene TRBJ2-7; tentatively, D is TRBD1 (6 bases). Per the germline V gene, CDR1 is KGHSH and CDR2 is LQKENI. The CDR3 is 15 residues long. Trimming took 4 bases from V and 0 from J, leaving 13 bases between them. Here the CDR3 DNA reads TGTGCCAGCTCACGCGAACAGGGCAGCTCCTACGAGCAGTACTTC. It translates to CASSREQGSSYEQYF.

For the CDR3, the DNA is TGTGCCAGCAGCTTAAACGGGGGACAGGGCAACACTGAAGCTTTCTTT. It codes for CASSLNGGQGNTEAFF. The chain recombines TRBV7-3 with TRBJ1-1; 9 bases agree with TRBD1. With 1 base clipped from V and 2 bases from J, the junction kept 5 bases outside the gene matches. CDR1 SGHTA and CDR2 FQGTGA come from the germline V gene. The CDR3 extends over 16 amino acids.

The CDR3 DNA is TGCGCCAGCAGCTTGGTGGCAGGGATCTACGAGCAGTACTTC. Amino acid sequence: CASSLVAGIYEQYF. This chain connects TRBV5-1 to TRBJ2-7, with TRBD1 as a possible D gene (5 bases). The CDR3 is 14 amino acids. Germline lookup yields CDR1 SGHRS and CDR2 YFSETQ. V lost 0 bases and J lost 3, with 10 bases in between. Drawing the rest from reference TRBV5-1 and TRBJ2-7, the complete variable domain is KAGVTQTPRYLIKTRGQQVTLSCSPISGHRSVSWYQQTPGQGLQFLFEYFSETQRNKGNFPGRFSGRQFSNSRSEMNVSTLELGDSALYLCASSLVAGIYEQYFGPGTRLTVT.

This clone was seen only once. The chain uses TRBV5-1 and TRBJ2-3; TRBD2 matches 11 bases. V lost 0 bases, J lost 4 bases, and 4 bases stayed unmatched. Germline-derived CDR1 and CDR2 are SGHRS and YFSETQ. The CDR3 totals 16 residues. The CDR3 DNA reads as TGCGCCAGCAGCTTGGAACCTAGCGGGAGGTCAGATACGCAGTATTTT. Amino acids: CASSLEPSGRSDTQYF. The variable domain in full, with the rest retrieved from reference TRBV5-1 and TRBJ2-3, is KAGVTQTPRYLIKTRGQQVTLSCSPISGHRSVSWYQQTPGQGLQFLFEYFSETQRNKGNFPGRFSGRQFSNSRSEMNVSTLELGDSALYLCASSLEPSGRSDTQYFGPGTRLTVL.

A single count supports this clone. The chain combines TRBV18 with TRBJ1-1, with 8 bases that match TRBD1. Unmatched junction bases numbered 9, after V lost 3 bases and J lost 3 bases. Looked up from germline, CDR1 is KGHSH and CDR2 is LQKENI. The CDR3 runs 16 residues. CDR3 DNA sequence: TGTGCCAGCTCACCGGGACAGGCACCCCTTGACACTGAAGCTTTCTTT. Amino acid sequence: CASSPGQAPLDTEAFF. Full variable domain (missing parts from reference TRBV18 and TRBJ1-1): NAGVMQNPRHLVRRRGQEARLRCSPMKGHSHVYWYRQLPEEGLKFMVYLQKENIIDESGMPKERFSAEFPKEGPSILRIQQVVRGDSAAYFCASSPGQAPLDTEAFFGQGTRLTVV.

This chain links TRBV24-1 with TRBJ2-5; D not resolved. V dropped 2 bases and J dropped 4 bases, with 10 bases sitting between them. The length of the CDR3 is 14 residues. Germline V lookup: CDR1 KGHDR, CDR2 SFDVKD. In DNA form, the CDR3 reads TGTGCCACCAGTGATTCGCGGCTTACAGAGACCCAGTACTTC. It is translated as CATSDSRLTETQYF.

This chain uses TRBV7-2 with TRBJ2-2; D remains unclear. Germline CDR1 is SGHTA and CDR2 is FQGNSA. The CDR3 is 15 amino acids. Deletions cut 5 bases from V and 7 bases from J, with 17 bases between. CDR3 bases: TGTGCCAGCAGCAGATTAGTTAGAAGTGGCGGGGAGCTGTTTTTT. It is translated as CASSRLVRSGGELFF. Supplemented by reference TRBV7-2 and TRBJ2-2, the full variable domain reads GAGVSQSPSNKVTEKGKDVELRCDPISGHTALYWYRQSLGQGLEFLIYFQGNSAPDKSGLPSDRFSAERTGGSVSTLTIQRTQQEDSAVYLCASSRLVRSGGELFFGEGSRLTVL.

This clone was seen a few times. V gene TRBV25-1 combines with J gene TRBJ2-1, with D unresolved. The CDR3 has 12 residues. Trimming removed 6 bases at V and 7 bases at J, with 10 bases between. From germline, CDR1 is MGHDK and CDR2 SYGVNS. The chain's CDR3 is CASRVDWNEQFF. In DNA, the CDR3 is TGTGCCAGCAGGGTAGACTGGAATGAGCAGTTCTTC.

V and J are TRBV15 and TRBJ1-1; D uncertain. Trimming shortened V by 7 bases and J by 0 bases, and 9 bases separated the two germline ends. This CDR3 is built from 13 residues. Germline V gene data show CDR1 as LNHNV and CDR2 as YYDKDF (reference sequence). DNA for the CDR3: TGTGCCACCAAACCACATTTGAACACTGAAGCTTTCTTT. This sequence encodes CATKPHLNTEAFF.

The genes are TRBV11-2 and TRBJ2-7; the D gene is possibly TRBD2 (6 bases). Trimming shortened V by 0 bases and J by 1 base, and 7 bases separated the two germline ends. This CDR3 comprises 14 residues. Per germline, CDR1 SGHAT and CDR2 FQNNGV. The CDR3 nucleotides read TGTGCCAGCAGCTTAGATGGGGGGTCCTACGAGCAGTACTTC. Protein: CASSLDGGSYEQYF.

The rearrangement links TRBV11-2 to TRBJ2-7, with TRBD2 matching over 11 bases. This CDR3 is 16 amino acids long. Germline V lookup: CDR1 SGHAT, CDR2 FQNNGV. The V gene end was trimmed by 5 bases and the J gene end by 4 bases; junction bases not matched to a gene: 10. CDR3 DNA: TGTGCCAGCAGCCCAGCGGGAACTAGCGGGAGTTACGAGCAGTACTTC. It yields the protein CASSPAGTSGSYEQYF.

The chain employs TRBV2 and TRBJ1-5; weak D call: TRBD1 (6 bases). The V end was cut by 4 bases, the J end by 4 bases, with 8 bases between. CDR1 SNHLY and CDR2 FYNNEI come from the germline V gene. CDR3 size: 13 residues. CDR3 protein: CASSVDRNQPQHF. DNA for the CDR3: TGTGCCAGCAGTGTAGACAGGAATCAGCCCCAGCATTTT.